These 24 T cell receptor beta chains were all obtained from the same sample, sequenced in a study of blood T cell repertoires in COVID-19 (dated by TCRdb to between 2020 and 2021). Receptors were amplified or captured by the immunoSEQ multiplex PCR assay. Not all clones reach the TCRdb copy of this immuneACCESS table, which keeps in-frame sequences only. Checked studies attribute under half of the gap to unresolved V genes and leave the rest unexplained. In all, the sample holds roughly 120,000 clones, and roughly 90% of those were seen once. 4% to 5% of the sample is in the top ten clones. The source material was peripheral blood. These receptors were collected from a man aged 55 to 70 with COVID-19, enrolled during active disease.

This clone was counted between two and nine times. Here the CDR3 DNA reads TGTGCCAGCAGCTTACTAGCGGGAGTCTACAATGAGCAGTTCTTC. Protein sequence: CASSLLAGVYNEQFF. The chain uses TRBV7-3 and TRBJ2-1; 10 nucleotides line up with TRBD2. This CDR3 is 15 amino acids long. Germline lookup yields CDR1 SGHTA and CDR2 FQGTGA. V lost 2 bases and J lost 3; bases outside the gene matches: 1.

V gene TRBV9 combines with J gene TRBJ2-7; D might be TRBD2 (6 bases). Germline V gene sequence: CDR1 SGDLS, CDR2 YYNGEE. V dropped 2 bases and J dropped 2 bases, with 14 bases sitting between them. The CDR3 is 15 amino acids. The CDR3 region is CASSVGGLPTYEQYF. Here the CDR3 DNA reads TGTGCCAGCAGCGTGGGGGGACTCCCAACCTACGAGCAGTACTTC.

The chain recombines TRBV25-1 with TRBJ1-6; 8 bases align to TRBD1. CDR1 is MGHDK, CDR2 SYGVNS, per germline. V was pared by 4 bases and J by 5 bases, with 13 bases of the junction left unmatched. This CDR3 has 18 amino acids. CDR3 sequence reads: CASSGLPRQGWNNSPLHF. CDR3 coding DNA: TGTGCCAGCAGTGGCTTACCACGACAGGGGTGGAATAATTCACCCCTCCACTTT.

The rearrangement uses TRBV6-2 or TRBV6-3 and TRBJ2-6, with a weak D call TRBD2 (6 bases). There are 20 residues in the CDR3. Looked up from germline, CDR1 is MNHEY and CDR2 is SVGEGT. V was trimmed by 4 bases and J by 0 bases, leaving 22 bases between them. Here the CDR3 DNA reads TGTGCCAGCAGTTCTGGATGGGACGGAGGGGTTAACTCTGGGGCCAACGTCCTGACTTTC. Protein product: CASSSGWDGGVNSGANVLTF.

The rearrangement uses TRBV15 and TRBJ2-7; maybe TRBD2 (6 bases). Germline V gene lookup returns CDR1 LNHNV and CDR2 YYDKDF (reference sequence). CDR3 size: 14 residues. V was trimmed by 1 base and J by 3 bases, leaving 10 bases between them. The DNA for the CDR3 is TGTGCCACCAGCAGAGGGGGGGAGAGCTACGAGCAGTACTTC. Encoded protein: CATSRGGESYEQYF.

This sequence joins TRBV28 and TRBJ2-5, with 7 bases fitting TRBD2. Germline CDR1 and CDR2: MDHEN and SYDVKM. With V trimmed by 2 bases and J by 1 base, 7 bases remained unmatched. The CDR3 totals 16 residues. CDR3 nucleotides: TGTGCCAGCAGTTTAGGGGGGGGAGGACTCCAAGAGACCCAGTACTTC. Translation: CASSLGGGGLQETQYF.

The chain couples TRBV27 to TRBJ1-2; 7 nucleotides line up with TRBD1. Germline V gene data show CDR1 as MNHEY and CDR2 as SMNVEV (reference sequence). The CDR3 has 13 amino acids. The V segment lost 4 bases and the J segment 8 bases; nucleotides outside the gene matches: 7. CDR3 sequence reads: CASSSGQGGGYTF. CDR3 bases: TGTGCCAGCAGTTCGGGGCAGGGGGGCGGCTACACCTTC.

The rearrangement uses TRBV28 and TRBJ2-7, with D perhaps TRBD2 (6 bases). Per the germline V gene, CDR1 is MDHEN and CDR2 is SYDVKM. Trimming stripped 7 bases from V and 3 bases from J, with 10 bases between. This CDR3 contains 12 residues. The CDR3 nucleotides read TGTGCCAGCACGGAGGGATACTACGAGCAGTACTTC. Translation: CASTEGYYEQYF.

J is TRBJ1-3 and V is TRBV7-9, with D hard to call. V gave up 3 bases and J gave up 0 bases, with 9 bases separating them. Per germline, CDR1 SEHNR and CDR2 FQNEAQ (reference sequence). The CDR3 extends over 15 amino acids. The CDR3 DNA reads TGTGCCAGCAGCTTGCCAGGCGTCTCTGGAAACACCATATATTTT. Its translation: CASSLPGVSGNTIYF.

The chain joins TRBV29-1 to TRBJ2-7, with D possibly TRBD1 on 6 matching bases. Germline CDR1 is SQVTM and CDR2 is ANQGSEA. Between the trimmed V and J ends, which lost 3 bases and 0 bases, there was a span of 15 bases. The CDR3 covers 15 residues. DNA of the CDR3: TGCAGCGTTGAGAGTCCGACAGGCGACTCCTACGAGCAGTACTTC. Encoded protein: CSVESPTGDSYEQYF.

The chain recombines TRBV18 with TRBJ1-1, with 7 bases lining up with TRBD1. CDR3 size: 16 residues. Trimming cost V 6 bases and J 0 bases; bases outside gene matches: 10. Germline V gives CDR1 KGHSH, CDR2 LQKENI. CDR3 residues: CASSSRGTAMNTEAFF. CDR3 in DNA: TGTGCCAGCTCGTCAAGAGGGACAGCAATGAACACTGAAGCTTTCTTT.

CDR3 sequence (DNA): TGTGCCAGCAGCTCTGCGGGACCCCGAGTCGGTGAGCAGTTCTTC. This encodes CASSSAGPRVGEQFF. V and J are TRBV11-1 and TRBJ2-1; possible D gene TRBD2, 6 bases. Germline V gene data show CDR1 as SGHAT and CDR2 as FQDESV (reference sequence). This CDR3 has 15 residues. Deletions cut 4 bases from V and 9 bases from J, with 19 bases between.

The chain couples TRBV11-3 to TRBJ2-7, with 8 bases fitting TRBD1. The CDR3 totals 15 residues. The germline gives CDR1 SGHNT, CDR2 YENEEA. After removal of 5 bases from V and 4 bases from J, the junction contained 10 bases not matched to a gene. CDR3 loop: CASSPTRTGLYEQYF. The CDR3 nucleotides read TGTGCCAGCAGCCCAACCCGGACAGGGCTTTACGAGCAGTACTTC.

The genes are TRBV19 and TRBJ1-1; TRBD1 might be the D (5 bases). The germline V and J ends were trimmed by 1 base and 4 bases, with 10 bases remaining between them. This CDR3 is built from 14 residues. Looked up from germline, CDR1 is LNHDA and CDR2 is SQIVND (reference sequence). DNA for the CDR3: TGTGCCAGTAGTATAGGGGGCCAGAGCACTGAAGCTTTCTTT. This translates into CASSIGGQSTEAFF.

The chain joins TRBV21-1 to TRBJ1-2; the table's D call TRBD1 went unverified against the DNA. TRBV21-1 is a known pseudogene. This CDR3 is 16 amino acids long. CDR3 bases: TGTGCCAGCAGCAAAGAGGCGGGACAGGGGGACTATGGCTACACCTTC. Its protein product is CASSKEAGQGDYGYTF.

This clone was recorded once. This chain connects TRBV5-4 to TRBJ1-5; 8 nucleotides align to TRBD1. The CDR3 is made up of 14 amino acids. CDR1 is SGHNT and CDR2 is YYREEE in the germline V gene (reference sequence). The V and J ends lost 4 bases and 2 bases, in that order; junction bases with no gene match: 2. The CDR3 bases are TGTGCCAGCAGCCCGGGACAGGGCAATCAGCCCCAGCATTTT. Encoded protein: CASSPGQGNQPQHF.

The V gene is TRBV11-2, the J gene TRBJ1-1; possible D gene TRBD1, 6 bases. The germline V gene encodes CDR1 SGHAT and CDR2 FQNNGV. Between the trimmed V and J ends, which lost 5 bases and 1 base, there was a span of 14 bases. The CDR3 length is 15 residues. The chain's CDR3 is CASSPFPGQNTEAFF. As DNA, the CDR3 is TGTGCCAGCAGCCCATTCCCGGGACAGAACACTGAAGCTTTCTTT. The whole variable domain, filled in from reference TRBV11-2 and TRBJ1-1, reads EAGVAQSPRYKIIEKRQSVAFWCNPISGHATLYWYQQILGQGPKLLIQFQNNGVVDDSQLPKDRFSAERLKGVDSTLKIQPAKLEDSAVYLCASSPFPGQNTEAFFGQGTRLTVV.

The rearrangement links TRBV3-1 (or the pseudogene TRBV3-2) to TRBJ1-1; the match to TRBD1 covers 8 bases. This CDR3 spans 14 amino acids. Trimming cost V 5 bases and J 6 bases; bases outside gene matches: 8. Germline CDR1 reads LGHDT; CDR2 reads YNNKEL (reference sequence). Here the CDR3 DNA reads TGTGCCAGCAGCTTGGGACAGGCGGACTCTGAAGCTTTCTTT. Protein sequence: CASSLGQADSEAFF.

This clone was observed a handful of times. V and J are TRBV19 and TRBJ1-2; tentatively, D is TRBD1 (5 bases). Germline loops: CDR1 LNHDA, CDR2 SQIVND (reference sequence). Trimming removed 6 bases at V and 2 bases at J, with 13 bases between. The CDR3 loop spans 14 amino acids. The CDR3 spells CASREPGRNYGYTF. CDR3 bases: TGTGCCAGTAGGGAACCAGGGCGGAACTATGGCTACACCTTC.

This chain connects TRBV6-6 to TRBJ1-1; TRBD1 is a possible D gene (5 bases). The CDR3 has 15 amino acids. Trimming removed 7 bases at V and 1 base at J, with 16 bases between. Germline loops: CDR1 MNHNY, CDR2 SVGAGI (reference sequence). The CDR3 DNA follows: TGTGCCAGCAAGTGGGCCCCGGGGGAGAACACTGAAGCTTTCTTT. Protein: CASKWAPGENTEAFF.

The chain employs TRBV5-1 and TRBJ1-1, with 7 bases identical to TRBD1. V was clipped by 4 bases and J by 1 base; unmatched bases: 7. Germline values: CDR1 SGHRS, CDR2 YFSETQ. CDR3 size: 15 residues. DNA of the CDR3: TGCGCCAGCAGCCCCGACAGGGTAACGAACACTGAAGCTTTCTTT. This gives the protein CASSPDRVTNTEAFF. Full variable domain (remainder filled in from reference TRBV5-1 and TRBJ1-1): KAGVTQTPRYLIKTRGQQVTLSCSPISGHRSVSWYQQTPGQGLQFLFEYFSETQRNKGNFPGRFSGRQFSNSRSEMNVSTLELGDSALYLCASSPDRVTNTEAFFGQGTRLTVV.

The DNA for the CDR3 is TGTGCCAGCAGCGGGGGACAGGGCAAATATCAGCCCCAGCATTTT. Translating it yields CASSGGQGKYQPQHF. The chain employs TRBV5-8 and TRBJ1-5; TRBD1 agrees at 9 bases. CDR1 and CDR2 from the germline V gene are SGHTS and YDEGEE. The V gene end was trimmed by 4 bases and the J gene end by 5 bases; junction bases not matched to a gene: 7. This CDR3 comprises 15 residues.

The genes are TRBV7-2 and TRBJ2-7; D not certain. From germline, CDR1 is SGHTA and CDR2 FQGNSA. The V and J ends lost 3 bases and 4 bases respectively, with 4 bases between them. CDR3 size: 11 residues. The CDR3 region has the DNA TGTGCCAGCAGCTTTGCGTACGAGCAGTACTTC. Its protein product is CASSFAYEQYF.

The CDR3 loop reads CASIPGQGEETQYF. The CDR3, as DNA: TGTGCCAGCATCCCGGGACAGGGAGAAGAGACCCAGTACTTC. The J gene is TRBJ2-5, the V gene TRBV7-9; 9 nucleotides match TRBD1. Trimming at V came to 7 bases and at J to 3 bases, leaving 6 bases not matched to a gene. This CDR3 contains 14 residues. Germline V CDR1 and CDR2: SEHNR, FQNEAQ (reference sequence).